This T cell receptor (beta chain) was profiled in a study of blood T cell repertoires in COVID-19. For the study at large: The study drew acute and convalescent COVID-19 samples from the United States, Italy and Spain. The analysed material was cDNA or gDNA that came from T cells, B-cell-depleted T cells, or PBMCs.

Germline V gene data show CDR1 as SGHTA and CDR2 as FQGNSA. Trimming took 0 bases from V and 0 from J, leaving 9 bases between them. The CDR3 has 16 amino acids. In the original processing: The authors estimated nucleated cell counts from reference gene primer amplification. The method was immunoSEQ multiplex PCR; TCRdb's version includes in-frame clones alone and lacks a portion of them. V and J calls and clone size are those listed in that table; D and trimming were worked out from the DNA. The top ten clones hold around 13% of a sample with some 97,000 clones, approximately 81% of them seen once. Sequencing was done on a sample of peripheral blood. V and J are TRBV7-2 and TRBJ1-3; D is undetermined. The sequence was collected from a human donor in a cohort sampled during active COVID-19. DNA of the CDR3: TGTGCCAGCAGCTTAGCGAGTTCGTTCTCTGGAAACACCATATATTTT. As protein: CASSLASSFSGNTIYF.